The rows below give T cell receptor beta chains drawn from one sample of a study of Graves' ophthalmopathy and Graves' hyperthyroidism. TCRdb redid the calling of the multiplex PCR reads with MiXCR, one entry per CDR3 protein. The repertoire holds some 200,000 distinct CDR3 sequences, with about 32% as singletons. Sequenced material: peripheral blood. All receptors come from a man aged 50-59 years with Graves' ophthalmopathy. The conserved cysteine and the conserved F or W are not part of the CDR3 here.

J,V,CDR3
TRBJ2-7,TRBV12-3/TRBV12-4,ASRPRSRYEQY
TRBJ1-2,TRBV6-1,ASSGTADGYT
TRBJ2-7,TRBV7-2,ASSLGDSLGWQY
TRBJ2-7,TRBV28,ASSSRDRGQYEQY
TRBJ1-5,TRBV28,ASSLSFGSYQPQH
TRBJ2-5,TRBV7-9,ASSSSGSRWETQY
TRBJ2-7,TRBV12-5,ASGLGAQNEQY
TRBJ2-5,TRBV12-3/TRBV12-4,ASSNGVTTQY
TRBJ2-5,TRBV15,ATSRDGGIQETQY
TRBJ1-1,TRBV7-3,ASGVGVNTEAF
TRBJ1-2,TRBV19,ASSMSLGYT
TRBJ2-5,TRBV10-1,ASSRSQGNLGETQY
TRBJ1-1,TRBV7-6,ASSLVQNTEAF
TRBJ1-5,TRBV7-2,ASSDWTESNQPQH
TRBJ2-5,TRBV29-1,SVDPTGIGQETQY
TRBJ1-2,TRBV5-4,ASSLGRDYGYT
TRBJ1-2,TRBV15,ATSRNQGNYGYT
TRBJ2-7,TRBV20-1,SARGTGGYEQY
TRBJ2-7,TRBV29-1,SVSDRGASRPYEQY
TRBJ2-7,TRBV6-2/TRBV6-3,ASSYKGENYEQY
TRBJ1-5,TRBV29-1,SVVEEGTSNQPQH
TRBJ2-7,TRBV12-3/TRBV12-4,ASSSINEQY
TRBJ1-3,TRBV12-3/TRBV12-4,ASSFGGNTIY
TRBJ2-2,TRBV19,ASTTGANTGELF
TRBJ1-1,TRBV25-1,ASSGRGGTGVVWTEAF
TRBJ2-5,TRBV6-1,ASSETSGGQETQY
TRBJ1-5,TRBV28,ASSFPGLVKPQH
TRBJ1-1,TRBV24-1,ATSLSGAEAF
TRBJ2-7,TRBV27,ASSFGTSGSKEQY
TRBJ1-1,TRBV20-1,SAKGLGGITEAF
TRBJ1-2,TRBV10-3,AISEPSGTGGDYGYT
TRBJ1-2,TRBV6-1,ASSETTAPWDGYT
TRBJ2-5,TRBV2,ASSETGRQETQY
TRBJ1-6,TRBV5-1,ASSEPGTGNDSPLH
TRBJ2-5,TRBV7-2,ASNLRRQALGETQY
TRBJ2-7,TRBV3-1,ASSQGNMNYEQY
TRBJ1-2,TRBV6-1,ASSELQGDGNYGYT
TRBJ2-7,TRBV6-2/TRBV6-3,ASRAGGTYEQY
TRBJ2-7,TRBV20-1,SAPGQAYHEQY
TRBJ1-3,TRBV9,ASSVGGALSGNTIY
TRBJ2-2,TRBV7-2,ASSLPPRPGELF
TRBJ2-5,TRBV28,ASSPTQGAGETQY
TRBJ1-2,TRBV7-2,ASSLAGGNYGYT
TRBJ2-3,TRBV4-1,ASSRQGTDTQY
TRBJ2-5,TRBV4-1,ASSQDVVPTSGGGKTQY
TRBJ1-5,TRBV27,ASWGTGGTSNQPQH
TRBJ2-7,TRBV6-2/TRBV6-3,ASSPDREFYEQY
TRBJ2-5,TRBV5-1,ASRGQGFQETQY
TRBJ2-7,TRBV6-2/TRBV6-3,ASSYSTRDLIHEQY
TRBJ2-7,TRBV28,ASSFSVIGIEQY
TRBJ2-7,TRBV13,ASSSQQVNSYEQY